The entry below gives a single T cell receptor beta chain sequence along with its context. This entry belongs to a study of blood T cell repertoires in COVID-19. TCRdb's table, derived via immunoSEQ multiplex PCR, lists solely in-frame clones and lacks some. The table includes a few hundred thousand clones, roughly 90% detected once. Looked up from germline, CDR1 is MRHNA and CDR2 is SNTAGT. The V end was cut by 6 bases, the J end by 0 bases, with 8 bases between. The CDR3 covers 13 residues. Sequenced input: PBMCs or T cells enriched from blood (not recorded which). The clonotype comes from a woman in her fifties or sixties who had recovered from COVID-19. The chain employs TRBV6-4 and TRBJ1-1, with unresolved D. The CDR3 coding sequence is TGTGCCAGCAGGAAACAGTTGAACACTGAAGCTTTCTTT. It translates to CASRKQLNTEAFF.